This TCR beta chain was observed in a study of T cells in Graves' hyperthyroidism and ophthalmopathy. Study-wide results and limits: The model foresaw ophthalmopathy a median 6.5 months prior to onset.

This clonotype was counted a few times. The antigen remains unidentified. RNA transcripts gave rise to amplified TCR beta CDR3 regions. First-round RT-PCR targeting the TCR CDR3 was performed with the HTBI primer set. Via MiXCR, TCRdb re-called the multiplex PCR reads, giving one row per CDR3 protein. The table has a few hundred thousand distinct CDR3 sequences, less than 20% seen once; the top ten hold around 7.5%. Exclusion criteria comprised uncontrolled infection, other autoimmune disease, pregnancy or lactation. PBMCs were sourced from around 10 ml fresh peripheral blood. This CDR3 has 17 residues. CDR1 MGHRA and CDR2 YSYEKL come from the germline V gene. The V and J ends lost 4 bases and 1 base, in that order; junction bases with no gene match: 11.

This sequence was found in a woman in her 30s with Graves' hyperthyroidism. The chain has TRBV4-1 and TRBJ2-7; TRBD1 matches 9 bases. Material for sequencing was blood. The DNA of the CDR3 is TGCGCCAGCAGCCGACCGCCCCCCGGGACAGGGTCCTACGAGCAGTACTTC. As protein: CASSRPPPGTGSYEQYF.